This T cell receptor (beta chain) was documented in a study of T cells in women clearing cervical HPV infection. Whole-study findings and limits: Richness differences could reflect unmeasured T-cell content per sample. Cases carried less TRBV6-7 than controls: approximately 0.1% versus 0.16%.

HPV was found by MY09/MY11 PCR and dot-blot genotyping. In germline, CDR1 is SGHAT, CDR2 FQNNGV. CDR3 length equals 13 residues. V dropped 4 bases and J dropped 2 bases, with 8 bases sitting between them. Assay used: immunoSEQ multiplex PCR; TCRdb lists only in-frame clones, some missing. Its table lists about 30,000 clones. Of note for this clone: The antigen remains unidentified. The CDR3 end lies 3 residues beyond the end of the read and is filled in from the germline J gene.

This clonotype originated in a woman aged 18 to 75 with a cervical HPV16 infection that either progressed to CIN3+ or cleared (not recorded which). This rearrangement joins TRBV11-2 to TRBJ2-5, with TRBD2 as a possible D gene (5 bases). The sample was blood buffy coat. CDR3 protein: CASSSGLQETQYF. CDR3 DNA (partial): TGTGCCAGCAGCTCTGGACTGCAAGAGACC.